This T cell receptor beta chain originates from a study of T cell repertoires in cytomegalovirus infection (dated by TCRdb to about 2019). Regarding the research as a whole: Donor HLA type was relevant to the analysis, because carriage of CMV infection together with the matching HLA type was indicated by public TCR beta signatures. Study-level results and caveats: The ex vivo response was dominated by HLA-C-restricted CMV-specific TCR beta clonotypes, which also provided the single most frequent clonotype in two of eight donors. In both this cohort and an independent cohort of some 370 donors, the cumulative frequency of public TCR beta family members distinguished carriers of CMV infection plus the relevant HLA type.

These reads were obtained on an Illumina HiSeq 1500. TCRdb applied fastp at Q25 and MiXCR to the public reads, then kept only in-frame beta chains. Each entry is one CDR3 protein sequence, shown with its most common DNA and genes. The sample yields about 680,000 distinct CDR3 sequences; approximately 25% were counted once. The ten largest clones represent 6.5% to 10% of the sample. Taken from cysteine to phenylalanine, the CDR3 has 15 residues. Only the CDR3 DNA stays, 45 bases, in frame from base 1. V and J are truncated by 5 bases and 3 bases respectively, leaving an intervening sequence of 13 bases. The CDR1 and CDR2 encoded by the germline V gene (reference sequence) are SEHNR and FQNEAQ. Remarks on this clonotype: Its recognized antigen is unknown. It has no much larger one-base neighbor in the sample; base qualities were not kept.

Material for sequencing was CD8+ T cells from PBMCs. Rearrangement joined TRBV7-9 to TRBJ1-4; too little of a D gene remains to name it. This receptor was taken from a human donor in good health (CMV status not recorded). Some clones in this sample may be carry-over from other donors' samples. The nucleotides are TGTGCCAGCAGCCCAGGCGGCTTTTCTAATGAAAAACTGTTTTTT. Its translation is CASSPGGFSNEKLFF.